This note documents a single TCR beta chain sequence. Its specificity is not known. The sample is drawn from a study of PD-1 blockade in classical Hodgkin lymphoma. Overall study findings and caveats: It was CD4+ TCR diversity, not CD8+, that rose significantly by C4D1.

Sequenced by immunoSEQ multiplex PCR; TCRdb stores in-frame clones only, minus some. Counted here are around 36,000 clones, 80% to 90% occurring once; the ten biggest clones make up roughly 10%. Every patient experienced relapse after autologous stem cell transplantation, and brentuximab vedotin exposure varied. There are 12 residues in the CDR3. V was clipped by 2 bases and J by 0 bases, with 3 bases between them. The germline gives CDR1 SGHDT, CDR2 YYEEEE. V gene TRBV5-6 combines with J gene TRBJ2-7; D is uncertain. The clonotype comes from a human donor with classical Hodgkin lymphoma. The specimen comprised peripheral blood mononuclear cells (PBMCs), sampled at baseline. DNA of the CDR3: TGTGCCAGCAGCTTTCACTCCTACGAGCAGTACTTC. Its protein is CASSFHSYEQYF.